The 26 T cell receptor beta chains listed next were all sequenced from one sample in a study of control samples from healthy donors and cancer patients (dated by TCRdb to about 2020). Library preparation used the immunoSEQ multiplex PCR assay. Here the immuneACCESS table is served through TCRdb, limited to in-frame sequences with V and J called. Missing clones are a known gap in these copies; in checked studies unresolved V genes cover under half, and the rest lacks a known reason. For this sample there are about 82,000 clones; around 94% appear just once. In total, the top ten clones hold around 4.7% of the sample. The sample taken for sequencing was blood. The receptors come from a woman between 18 and 29 years old in good health.

This clone was recorded once. The chain uses TRBV28 and TRBJ1-5; TRBD1 agrees at 8 bases. The CDR3 length is 14 residues. V dropped 6 bases and J dropped 4; count of bases not matched to a gene: 5. CDR1 is MDHEN, CDR2 SYDVKM, per germline. CDR3 loop: CASSWTGRNQPQHF. The CDR3 nucleotides read TGTGCCAGCAGCTGGACAGGGCGGAATCAGCCCCAGCATTTT.

This sequence joins TRBV7-3 and TRBJ2-1, with D tentatively TRBD1 (7 bases). In germline, CDR1 is SGHTA, CDR2 FQGTGA. Trimming stripped 1 base from V and 10 bases from J, with 20 bases between. The CDR3 runs to 16 residues. CDR3 sequence reads: CASSLRGGGTAGEQFF. CDR3 nucleotide sequence: TGTGCCAGCAGCTTAAGAGGGGGCGGGACCGCCGGAGAGCAGTTCTTC.

CDR3 protein: CASSPSATQGKNQPQHF. In DNA form, the CDR3 reads TGTGCCAGCAGTCCCAGCGCCACACAGGGTAAGAATCAGCCCCAGCATTTT. The chain joins TRBV6-2 or TRBV6-3 to TRBJ1-5, with D perhaps matching TRBD1 (6 bases). CDR3 length equals 17 residues. Per germline, CDR1 MNHEY and CDR2 SVGEGT. V was trimmed by 5 bases and J by 4 bases, leaving 21 bases between them.

J is TRBJ2-7 and V is TRBV21-1; the D call TRBD2 from the table was never checked on the DNA. TRBV21-1 is given as a pseudogene. The CDR3 runs 15 residues. The CDR3 spells CASSKRTPLAYEQYF. As DNA, the CDR3 is TGTGCCAGCAGCAAACGCACCCCACTCGCCTACGAGCAGTACTTC.

To note about this clone: Additional DNA sequences in this sample encode the identical CDR3. This chain links TRBV19 with TRBJ2-1, with D unresolved. The CDR3 length is 17 residues. V lost 5 bases and J 0 bases, leaving 17 bases between the germline ends. Germline-derived CDR1 and CDR2 are LNHDA and SQIVND (reference sequence). CDR3: CASSQKSDLSSYNEQFF. CDR3 in DNA: TGTGCCAGTAGTCAAAAGTCGGACCTCAGCTCCTACAATGAGCAGTTCTTC.

The sample holds one count of this clone. The chain is built from TRBV10-1 and TRBJ1-3; D uncertain. Germline CDR1 is WNHNN and CDR2 is SYGVQD (reference sequence). Deletions cut 5 bases from V and 0 bases from J, with 20 bases between. CDR3 size: 18 residues. CDR3 coding DNA: TGCGCCAGCAGTCCGGCACGTGAGAGGCTCCCCTCTGGAAACACCATATATTTT. As protein: CASSPARERLPSGNTIYF.

The V and J genes are TRBV2 and TRBJ1-2; 11 bases map to TRBD1. With V trimmed by 10 bases and J by 5 bases, 12 bases remained unmatched. Germline V gene sequence: CDR1 SNHLY, CDR2 FYNNEI. This CDR3 region has 15 residues. The CDR3 coding sequence is TGTGCCACCACCCCGGGACAGGGGGGTTCGTATGGCTACACCTTC. It encodes CATTPGQGGSYGYTF. Supplemented by reference TRBV2 and TRBJ1-2, the full variable domain reads EPEVTQTPSHQVTQMGQEVILRCVPISNHLYFYWYRQILGQKVEFLVSFYNNEISEKSEIFDDQFSVERPDGSNFTLKIRSTKLEDSAMYFCATTPGQGGSYGYTFGSGTRLTVV.

The gene calls are TRBV4-2 and TRBJ2-1; D call uncertain. Germline CDR1 and CDR2: LGHNA and YNFKEQ. This CDR3 comprises 18 residues. With 2 bases removed from V and 0 bases from J, the gap between germline ends came to 17 bases. CDR3 sequence (DNA): TGTGCCAGCAGCCAACATCCCAGGACCCGAGACTCCTACAATGAGCAGTTCTTC. Encoded protein: CASSQHPRTRDSYNEQFF.

The rearrangement uses TRBV29-1 and TRBJ2-1, with D perhaps matching TRBD1 (6 bases). With 0 bases removed from V and 3 bases from J, the gap between germline ends came to 9 bases. The CDR3 contains 14 residues. Germline values: CDR1 SQVTM, CDR2 ANQGSEA. The CDR3 here is CSVEDPDSYNEQFF. The CDR3 region has the DNA TGCAGCGTTGAAGATCCGGACAGCTACAATGAGCAGTTCTTC.

The chain couples TRBV2 to TRBJ2-5; TRBD2 agrees at 9 bases. The CDR3 runs to 17 residues. Germline assignment: CDR1 SNHLY and CDR2 FYNNEI. The V gene end was trimmed by 4 bases and the J gene end by 5 bases; junction bases not matched to a gene: 14. CDR3 DNA sequence: TGTGCCAGCAGTGGCCCCCCGGGGCGGCGGGAGGGGGAGACCCAGTACTTC. It specifies CASSGPPGRREGETQYF.

In this sample, this clone turned up once. The chain uses TRBV9 and TRBJ1-1, with no clear D. The CDR3 spans 15 residues. Per the germline V gene, CDR1 is SGDLS and CDR2 is YYNGEE. V was clipped by 4 bases and J by 4 bases, with 17 bases between them. CDR3 nucleotides: TGTGCCAGCAGCTCCGAGGCCTTTTCGAGCACTGAAGCTTTCTTT. Residues: CASSSEAFSSTEAFF. The variable domain in full, with the rest retrieved from reference TRBV9 and TRBJ1-1, is DSGVTQTPKHLITATGQRVTLRCSPRSGDLSVYWYQQSLDQGLQFLIQYYNGEERAKGNILERFSAQQFPDLHSELNLSSLELGDSALYFCASSSEAFSSTEAFFGQGTRLTVV.

This sequence joins TRBV5-1 and TRBJ1-5; D gene uncertain. CDR1 is SGHRS and CDR2 is YFSETQ in the germline V gene. This CDR3 region has 13 residues. Trimming left V 0 bases short and J 7 bases short, with 8 bases between. CDR3 residues: CASSLGAGQPQHF. The CDR3 DNA reads as TGCGCCAGCAGCTTGGGGGCTGGGCAGCCCCAGCATTTT.

This sequence joins TRBV7-9 and TRBJ2-3; 9 bases line up with TRBD1. The V and J ends lost 4 bases and 3 bases, in that order; junction bases with no gene match: 14. Germline V gives CDR1 SEHNR, CDR2 FQNEAQ (reference sequence). The CDR3 has 18 amino acids. CDR3 in amino acids: CASSSRPIDRGDTDTQYF. The CDR3 DNA sequence: TGTGCCAGCAGCTCCCGGCCGATAGACAGGGGGGATACAGATACGCAGTATTTT.

In DNA form, the CDR3 reads TGTGCCAGCAGTGCTTCTAGTGGGAACACCGGGGAGCTGTTTTTT. Its translation: CASSASSGNTGELFF. The chain joins TRBV6-4 to TRBJ2-2; D gene uncertain. Trimming removed 4 bases at V and 1 base at J, with 10 bases between. The CDR3 is 15 residues long. Germline V gives CDR1 MRHNA, CDR2 SNTAGT.

The chain carries TRBV28 and TRBJ2-3, with D uncertain. The germline CDR1 and CDR2 sequences are MDHEN and SYDVKM. V dropped 6 bases and J dropped 2 bases, with 12 bases sitting between them. This CDR3 contains 14 residues. The DNA for the CDR3 is TGTGCCAGCAGGCCCCCTGGTAACACAGATACGCAGTATTTT. As protein: CASRPPGNTDTQYF. Looking up the rest from reference TRBV28 and TRBJ2-3 gives the full variable domain: DVKVTQSSRYLVKRTGEKVFLECVQDMDHENMFWYRQDPGLGLRLIYFSYDVKMKEKGDIPEGYSVSREKKERFSLILESASTNQTSMYLCASRPPGNTDTQYFGPGTRLTVL.

The chain is built from TRBV29-1 and TRBJ1-2; weak D call: TRBD1 (5 bases). The CDR3 covers 14 residues. Between the trimmed V and J ends, which lost 6 bases and 7 bases, there was a span of 21 bases. CDR1 and CDR2 from the germline V gene are SQVTM and ANQGSEA. The CDR3: CSVTKGETASGYTF. The CDR3 DNA reads TGCAGCGTGACCAAAGGGGAAACTGCGAGTGGCTACACCTTC.

The genes are TRBV7-3 and TRBJ2-1; D unclear. The CDR3 is 15 amino acids. Germline V gene lookup returns CDR1 SGHTA and CDR2 FQGTGA. Trimming took 1 base from V and 0 from J, leaving 7 bases between them. CDR3 sequence (DNA): TGTGCCAGCAGCTTAATGCGGAGCTCCTACAATGAGCAGTTCTTC. Amino acids: CASSLMRSSYNEQFF.

The V and J genes are TRBV10-3 and TRBJ2-3; 10 nucleotides align to TRBD2. CDR1 is ENHRY, CDR2 SYGVKD, per germline. CDR3 length: 16 amino acids. The V gene end was trimmed by 5 bases and the J gene end by 1 base; junction bases not matched to a gene: 6. CDR3 in amino acids: CAISNIAGGGTDTQYF. The CDR3 DNA reads as TGTGCCATCAGTAATATAGCGGGAGGCGGCACAGATACGCAGTATTTT.

This clone was picked up many times. The rearrangement joins TRBV7-2 to TRBJ1-2, with D tentatively TRBD1 (6 bases). The CDR3 has 15 amino acids. V was trimmed by 2 bases and J by 4 bases, leaving 14 bases between them. CDR1 and CDR2 (germline): SGHTA, FQGNSA. CDR3 loop: CASSLSSGEIYGYTF. CDR3 DNA: TGTGCCAGCAGCTTATCGTCAGGGGAGATCTATGGCTACACCTTC. Variable domain in full (rest from reference TRBV7-2 and TRBJ1-2): GAGVSQSPSNKVTEKGKDVELRCDPISGHTALYWYRQSLGQGLEFLIYFQGNSAPDKSGLPSDRFSAERTGGSVSTLTIQRTQQEDSAVYLCASSLSSGEIYGYTFGSGTRLTVV.

The genes are TRBV6-2 or TRBV6-3 and TRBJ1-1; D remains ambiguous. This CDR3 comprises 15 residues. From germline, CDR1 is MNHEY and CDR2 SVGEGT. V lost 7 bases and J lost 6, with 21 bases in between. CDR3 sequence: CASTPWVTQIPEAFF. The CDR3 coding sequence is TGTGCCAGCACCCCTTGGGTAACACAAATCCCTGAAGCTTTCTTT.

This clone was seen a single time. The chain recombines TRBV27 with TRBJ1-2; 9 nucleotides match TRBD1. This CDR3 comprises 17 residues. Germline loops: CDR1 MNHEY, CDR2 SMNVEV (reference sequence). V was clipped by 4 bases and J by 1 base; unmatched bases: 10. Here the CDR3 DNA reads TGTGCCAGCAGTTCGGGACAGGGTCAGTTCGGTAACTATGGCTACACCTTC. Residues: CASSSGQGQFGNYGYTF.

This clone was seen only once. V and J are TRBV5-5 and TRBJ2-1; D call uncertain. From germline, CDR1 is SGHKS and CDR2 YYEKEE (reference sequence). The CDR3 length is 14 residues. V was clipped by 4 bases and J by 6 bases, with 14 bases between them. CDR3 protein: CASSHPGGSNEQFF. CDR3 sequence (DNA): TGTGCCAGCAGCCACCCCGGCGGAAGCAATGAGCAGTTCTTC.

V gene TRBV2 combines with J gene TRBJ1-4; D perhaps matches TRBD1 (5 bases). Germline V gene data show CDR1 as SNHLY and CDR2 as FYNNEI. V lost 7 bases, J lost 8 bases, and 26 bases lay in between. The CDR3 is made up of 17 amino acids. The CDR3 here is CASNSGPGNKANEKLFF. The CDR3 DNA is TGTGCCAGCAACTCGGGGCCAGGAAACAAGGCAAACGAAAAACTGTTTTTT.

The rearrangement uses TRBV19 and TRBJ2-2; 9 positions match TRBD1. The CDR3 has 16 amino acids. Germline-derived CDR1 and CDR2 are LNHDA and SQIVND (reference sequence). V trimming: 3 bases; J trimming: 6 bases; junction bases outside the gene matches: 8. CDR3 in amino acids: CASSMAGTGKAGELFF. The CDR3 DNA reads as TGTGCCAGTAGTATGGCTGGGACAGGGAAGGCCGGGGAGCTGTTTTTT.

The J gene is TRBJ1-3, the V gene TRBV11-2, with D possibly being TRBD1 (6 bases). The ends were cut back, 1 base at V and 0 bases at J, with 13 bases in the middle. The CDR3 contains 17 residues. Germline lookup yields CDR1 SGHAT and CDR2 FQNNGV. CDR3 region: CASSLVGGATSGNTIYF. The CDR3 DNA follows: TGTGCCAGCAGCTTAGTGGGGGGGGCCACCTCTGGAAACACCATATATTTT.

This rearrangement joins TRBV5-1 to TRBJ1-1, with 9 bases identical to TRBD1. CDR1 is SGHRS and CDR2 is YFSETQ in the germline V gene. The CDR3 runs 14 residues. V lost 0 bases, J lost 5 bases, and 2 bases stayed unmatched. The CDR3 DNA is TGCGCCAGCAGCTTGGACAGGGGGCGGACTGAAGCTTTCTTT. Translating gives CASSLDRGRTEAFF.